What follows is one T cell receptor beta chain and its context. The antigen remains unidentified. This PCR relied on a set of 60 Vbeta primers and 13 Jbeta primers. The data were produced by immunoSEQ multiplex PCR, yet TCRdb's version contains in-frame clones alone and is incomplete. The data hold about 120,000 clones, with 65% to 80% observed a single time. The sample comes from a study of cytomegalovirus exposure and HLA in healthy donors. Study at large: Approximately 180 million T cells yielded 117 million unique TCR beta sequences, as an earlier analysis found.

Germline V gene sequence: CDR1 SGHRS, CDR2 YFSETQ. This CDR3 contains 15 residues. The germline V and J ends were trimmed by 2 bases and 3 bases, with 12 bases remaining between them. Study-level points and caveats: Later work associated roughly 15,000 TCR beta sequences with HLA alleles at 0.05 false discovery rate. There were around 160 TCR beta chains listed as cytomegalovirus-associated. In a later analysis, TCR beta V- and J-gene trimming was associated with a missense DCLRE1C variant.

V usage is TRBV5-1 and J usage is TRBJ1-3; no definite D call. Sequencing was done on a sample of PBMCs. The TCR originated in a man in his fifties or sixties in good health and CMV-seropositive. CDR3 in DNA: TGCGCCAGCAGCTTAGAGGGCGCCCGTGGAAACACCATATATTTT. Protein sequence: CASSLEGARGNTIYF.